The entry that follows covers one T cell receptor beta chain sequence. Its antigen remains unknown. The data derive from a study of PD-1 blockade in classical Hodgkin lymphoma. Repertoires were generated with immunoSEQ multiplex PCR, while TCRdb's copy carries only in-frame clones and drops some. The sample lists 46,000 or so clones; less than 85% were seen once. No patient escaped relapse after autologous stem cell transplantation, and brentuximab vedotin exposure varied. General observations from the study: Newly diagnosed and completely responding patients shared comparable baseline diversity. It was reported that newly diagnosed patients had less baseline TCR diversity than healthy donors. The authors excluded patients who started nivolumab under 1 year after ASCT. CD4+ but not CD8+ TCR diversity rose significantly by C4D1.

V dropped 0 bases and J dropped 5 bases, with 9 bases sitting between them. Per germline, CDR1 SGDLS and CDR2 YYNGEE. This CDR3 is 14 amino acids long. The sequence was collected from a human donor with classical Hodgkin lymphoma. The chain has TRBV9 and TRBJ2-1; D unclear. Sample: peripheral blood mononuclear cells (PBMCs), taken before the second cycle of nivolumab. The CDR3 DNA is TGTGCCAGCAGCGTAGCTAAGGCTGACAATGAGCAGTTCTTC. It is translated as CASSVAKADNEQFF.